What follows are 26 T cell receptor beta chains derived from one specimen sequenced in a study of CD8+CD57+ T cells in acquired aplastic anemia. TCR beta VDJ and CDR3 were profiled, and genomic DNA was the template. A single record per CDR3 protein comes from TCRdb applying MiXCR to the reads. The table has under 150,000 distinct CDR3 sequences, 35% to 50% seen once. The sequencing input was sorted CD4+, CD8+, or CD8+CD57+ T cells (not recorded which) from PBMCs. These receptors all stem from a human donor in good health, serving as a control.

This clonotype was observed at least ten times. V gene TRBV5-1 combines with J gene TRBJ1-1; no firm D call. Trimming cost V 0 bases and J 7 bases, with 13 bases left between them. CDR3 size: 14 residues. Germline V gene data show CDR1 as SGHRS and CDR2 as YFSETQ. For the CDR3, the DNA is TGCGCCAGCAGCTTGGGGACTTCCCGACGTGAAGCTTTCTTT. This gives the protein CASSLGTSRREAFF.

This clonotype was counted at least ten times. This rearrangement joins TRBV3-1 to TRBJ1-6, with 8 bases aligning to TRBD1. Trimming removed 4 bases from V and 13 bases from J; junction bases left unmatched: 6. Per germline, CDR1 LGHDT and CDR2 YNNKEL (reference sequence). The CDR3 sequence is 13 residues long. This CDR3 reads CASSPFRGRPLHF. CDR3 nucleotide sequence: TGTGCCAGCAGCCCCTTCAGGGGGCGGCCCCTCCACTTT.

The chain joins TRBV29-1 to TRBJ1-1; no firm D call. V lost 3 bases, J lost 1 base, and 3 bases lay in between. CDR1 is SQVTM, CDR2 ANQGSEA, per germline. The CDR3 covers 11 residues. CDR3 residues: CSVDKNTEAFF. As DNA, the CDR3 is TGCAGCGTTGACAAGAACACTGAAGCTTTCTTT.

This clonotype was counted only a few times. This sequence joins TRBV28 and TRBJ1-3; D may be TRBD1 (5 bases). Germline loops: CDR1 MDHEN, CDR2 SYDVKM. CDR3 length: 15 residues. The V gene lost 6 bases and the J gene lost 2 bases, with 14 bases spanning the gap. In nucleotides, the CDR3 is TGTGCCAGCAGCATAGCGAGGGGAACTGGAAACACCATATATTTT. Its translation is CASSIARGTGNTIYF.

As to this clonotype: A much larger clonotype is one base distant, so this may be a read error. J is TRBJ2-3 and V is TRBV27; TRBD2 might be the D (5 bases). The CDR3 has 11 amino acids. Germline V gene data show CDR1 as MNHEY and CDR2 as SMNVEV (reference sequence). The CDR3 nucleotides read TGTGCCAGCAGGAGAGCGGATACGCGGTATTTT. Its translation: CASRRADTRYF.

The chain combines TRBV29-1 with TRBJ2-5; D call uncertain. The V end was cut by 4 bases, the J end by 4 bases, with 16 bases between. There are 14 residues in the CDR3. Germline loops: CDR1 SQVTM, CDR2 ANQGSEA. The DNA for the CDR3 is TGCAGCGTTGTACACCACCGGCAGATAGAGACCCAGTACTTC. Protein product: CSVVHHRQIETQYF.

This clonotype turned up a few times. A much larger clone differs by one base, so this may be a read error. This chain uses TRBV5-5 with TRBJ2-7; D tentatively fits TRBD1 or TRBD2 (5 bases each). Germline lookup yields CDR1 SGHKS and CDR2 YYEKEE (reference sequence). The V and J ends lost 0 bases and 9 bases respectively, with 19 bases between them. CDR3 length: 15 amino acids. CDR3 DNA sequence: TGTGCCAGCAGCTTGGGTGTCGAGGGGATAAGCGGGCAGTACTTC. This gives the protein CASSLGVEGISGQYF.

This clonotype has a count of ten or more. The genes are TRBV12-3 or TRBV12-4 and TRBJ2-7, with D tentatively TRBD2 (5 bases). The V and J ends lost 1 base and 2 bases respectively, with 6 bases between them. There are 13 residues in the CDR3. CDR3 sequence (DNA): TGTGCCAGCAGTTTAGGGACTCCCTACGAGCAGTACTTC. Amino acid sequence: CASSLGTPYEQYF.

There are a few counts of this clonotype. The chain carries TRBV12-3 or TRBV12-4 and TRBJ1-1; TRBD1 is a possible D gene (6 bases). The CDR3 length is 13 residues. Trimming shortened V by 8 bases and J by 4 bases, and 14 bases separated the two germline ends. DNA of the CDR3: TGTGCCAGCGGCTCTACAGGGTTCACTGAAGCTTTCTTT. Its protein is CASGSTGFTEAFF.

A note on this clonotype: A much larger clone sits a single nucleotide away, making a read error possible. This chain connects TRBV5-1 to TRBJ1-4; 12 bases agree with TRBD1. Germline CDR1 SGHRS, CDR2 YFSETQ. The CDR3 spans 16 residues. The CDR3 bases are TGCGCCAGCACTTCGGGACAGGGGGCCGCCTATGAAAAACTGCTTTTT. This gives the protein CASTSGQGAAYEKLLF.

This chain joins TRBV5-1 and TRBJ2-3; D may be TRBD1 or TRBD2 (6 bases each). CDR3 length: 14 residues. The V end was cut by 0 bases, the J end by 4 bases, with 9 bases between. Germline CDR1 SGHRS, CDR2 YFSETQ. Written as DNA, the CDR3 is TGCGCCAGCAGCTTGGAGGGGGGACCAGATACGCAGTATTTT. Residues: CASSLEGGPDTQYF.

The J gene is TRBJ2-7, the V gene TRBV15, with 8 bases lining up with TRBD2. This CDR3 has 14 residues. After removal of 1 base from V and 2 bases from J, the junction contained 1 base not matched to a gene. Germline V CDR1 and CDR2: LNHNV, YYDKDF (reference sequence). CDR3 sequence reads: CATSRAGGAYEQYF. The CDR3 DNA follows: TGTGCCACCAGCAGAGCGGGAGGGGCCTACGAGCAGTACTTC.

Many counts were recorded for this clonotype. The rearrangement links TRBV20-1 to TRBJ1-5, with TRBD1 matching 8 bases. Germline V gene data show CDR1 as DFQATT and CDR2 as SNEGSKA (reference sequence). CDR3 length equals 14 residues. The V and J ends lost 3 bases and 3 bases, in that order; junction bases with no gene match: 4. The CDR3 protein is CSASEQGVNQPQHF. The CDR3 DNA follows: TGCAGTGCTAGTGAACAGGGGGTCAATCAGCCCCAGCATTTT.

Ten or more counts support this clonotype. V gene TRBV2 combines with J gene TRBJ2-7, with 14 bases identical to TRBD2. Trimming removed 3 bases from V and 3 bases from J; junction bases left unmatched: 7. CDR3 size: 17 residues. CDR1 is SNHLY, CDR2 FYNNEI, per germline. CDR3 sequence: CASSEGLAGAGFYEQYF. As DNA, the CDR3 is TGTGCCAGCAGTGAGGGACTAGCGGGAGCCGGCTTCTACGAGCAGTACTTC.

The chain couples TRBV10-2 to TRBJ1-2, with D possibly TRBD1 on 5 matching bases. This CDR3 comprises 14 residues. Germline assignment: CDR1 WSHSY and CDR2 SAAADI. Deletions cut 0 bases from V and 4 bases from J, with 9 bases between. CDR3 protein: CASSESPGSYGYTF. In DNA, the CDR3 is TGCGCCAGCAGTGAGTCCCCAGGGTCCTATGGCTACACCTTC.

This clonotype was counted at least ten times. The V gene is TRBV14, the J gene TRBJ2-1; D gene uncertain. V was pared by 2 bases and J by 6 bases, with 14 bases between. CDR1 is SGHDN and CDR2 is FVKESK in the germline V gene. The CDR3 extends over 15 amino acids. CDR3 residues: CASSQSVLASNEQFF. The CDR3, as DNA: TGTGCCAGCAGCCAATCAGTTTTAGCAAGCAATGAGCAGTTCTTC.

The chain carries TRBV19 and TRBJ2-1; D is uncertain. Germline CDR1 and CDR2: LNHDA and SQIVND (reference sequence). The CDR3 is 12 amino acids. V lost 9 bases and J lost 6, with 12 bases in between. CDR3 in DNA: TGTGCCAGCAGCTTATTGGGCAATGAGCAGTTCTTC. It specifies CASSLLGNEQFF.

The rearrangement uses TRBV20-1 and TRBJ1-1; TRBD1 aligns across 9 bases. CDR1 and CDR2 (germline): DFQATT, SNEGSKA (reference sequence). The ends lost 6 bases at V and 4 bases at J; junction bases unmatched: 15. The CDR3 totals 16 residues. The DNA of the CDR3 is TGCAGTGCCAGACAAAATCCGGGACAGGGTTCCACTGAAGCTTTCTTT. As protein: CSARQNPGQGSTEAFF.

The chain uses TRBV10-3 and TRBJ1-5, with D unresolved. The CDR3 runs to 13 residues. Per germline, CDR1 ENHRY and CDR2 SYGVKD. Trimming took 10 bases from V and 5 from J, leaving 15 bases between them. CDR3 coding DNA: TGTGCCACCAATGGAGGGATAGATCAGCCCCAGCATTTT. Amino acids: CATNGGIDQPQHF.

The genes are TRBV29-1 and TRBJ1-2; the match to TRBD1 covers 8 bases. This CDR3 has 13 residues. Per germline, CDR1 SQVTM and CDR2 ANQGSEA. J gave up 6 bases and V 6 bases, and 9 bases lay outside the gene matches. The CDR3 region has the DNA TGCAGCGTCGGACTCACAGGGGGTCATGGCTACACCTTC. Protein product: CSVGLTGGHGYTF.

This clonotype was detected ten times or more. For the CDR3, the DNA is TGTGCCAGCAGTCCGGATCCCCTAACTTACAATGAGCAGTTCTTC. Residues: CASSPDPLTYNEQFF. This chain connects TRBV12-3 or TRBV12-4 to TRBJ2-1; no clear D. The CDR3 has 15 residues. The ends were cut back, 5 bases at V and 4 bases at J, with 15 bases in the middle.

This clonotype was detected once. The V call is TRBV20-1, the J call TRBJ2-1; D possibly corresponds to TRBD2 (5 bases). Germline lookup yields CDR1 DFQATT and CDR2 SNEGSKA (reference sequence). This CDR3 has 16 amino acids. Trimming took off 5 bases at V and 5 bases at J, with 22 bases between the two ends. The CDR3 sequence is CSADPSGNNPNNEQFF. CDR3 nucleotides: TGCAGTGCTGACCCGTCGGGGAACAACCCTAACAATGAGCAGTTCTTC.

This clonotype was recorded many times. The chain joins TRBV7-8 to TRBJ1-5; 10 bases line up with TRBD1. This CDR3 has 15 residues. The J segment lost 6 bases and the V segment lost 4 bases, leaving 6 bases of the junction unmatched. Germline V lookup: CDR1 SGHVS, CDR2 FQNEAQ. The CDR3 DNA follows: TGTGCCAGCAGCTACAGAGGACAGGGGGTTCAGCCCCAGCATTTT. Amino acids: CASSYRGQGVQPQHF.

This clonotype appeared many times. The rearrangement uses TRBV19 and TRBJ1-6, with D hard to call. The V end was cut by 7 bases, the J end by 10 bases, with 17 bases between. Germline-derived CDR1 and CDR2 are LNHDA and SQIVND (reference sequence). This CDR3 region has 14 residues. The CDR3 coding sequence is TGTGCCAGTACCCATGTGGGAAACCGATCACCCCTCCACTTT. It is translated as CASTHVGNRSPLHF.

This clonotype was found many times. The chain recombines TRBV11-2 with TRBJ1-4; D is uncertain. Germline-derived CDR1 and CDR2 are SGHAT and FQNNGV. The V end was cut by 2 bases, the J end by 0 bases, with 10 bases between. This CDR3 spans 16 amino acids. CDR3 coding DNA: TGTGCCAGCAGCTTAAACTCGGGAGCAACTAATGAAAAACTGTTTTTT. This sequence encodes CASSLNSGATNEKLFF.

Concerning this clonotype itself: A much more abundant neighbour one base away suggests this may be a read error. V usage is TRBV19 and J usage is TRBJ1-4; possibly TRBD1 for D (5 bases). From germline, CDR1 is LNHDA and CDR2 SQIVND (reference sequence). The CDR3 is made up of 14 amino acids. CDR3 sequence: CASNVGGRALELSF. The CDR3 region has the DNA TGTGCCAGTAACGTGGGGGGTCGGGCTCTTGAACTGTCTTTT.